This T cell receptor beta chain was retrieved from a study of chemoradiotherapy in HPV16-positive cancers. About the study: Candidate HPV-specific clones and shared TCR motifs came from a couple of HPV16-positive patients.

Germline lookup yields CDR1 SGDLS and CDR2 YYNGEE. The length of the CDR3 is 14 residues. Trimming shortened V by 3 bases and J by 4 bases, and 11 bases separated the two germline ends. Data came from immunoSEQ multiplex PCR; TCRdb stores just in-frame clones and leaves some out. The sample includes tens of thousands of clones, about 91% of them seen just once. The sequencing here drew on blood, taken from a patient who underwent chemoradiotherapy. The chain has TRBV9 and TRBJ1-5, with a weak D call TRBD1 (5 bases). The sequence derives from a human donor with HPV-associated anogenital cancer. CDR3 sequence: CASSATGLNQPQHF. The DNA for the CDR3 is TGTGCCAGCAGCGCCACAGGTCTTAATCAGCCCCAGCATTTT.